This T cell receptor (beta chain) came from a study of blood T cell repertoires in COVID-19. Study details: PBMCs, B-cell-depleted T cells, or T cells were the source of the cDNA or gDNA that made up the material.

Clones were sequenced by immunoSEQ multiplex PCR, and TCRdb holds only the in-frame ones, with some missing. Of around 190,000 clones in the sample, roughly 82% are singletons; the top ten hold about 7.8%. The CDR3 is 16 amino acids. Germline V lookup: CDR1 SGHDN, CDR2 FVKESK. The V end was cut by 3 bases, the J end by 5 bases, with 16 bases between. The genes are TRBV14 and TRBJ2-2; perhaps TRBD2 as D (5 bases). This receptor was identified in an older woman with COVID-19, enrolled during active disease. The specimen was peripheral blood. CDR3 loop: CASSHRRGERTGELFF. CDR3 bases: TGTGCCAGCAGCCATCGTCGGGGAGAGAGGACCGGGGAGCTGTTTTTT.